The clone carrying this TCR beta chain was seen at least ten times. This entry belongs to a study of T-cell reconstitution after alpha-beta-depleted transplantation in children. Construction of the TCRbeta library involved unique molecular identifiers. TCRdb used MiXCR to reprocess the PCR reads, holding one entry per CDR3 protein. This sample has fewer than 200,000 distinct CDR3 sequences, with around 7% found just once. Per the germline V gene, CDR1 is KGHDR and CDR2 is SFDVKD. The ends lost 4 bases at V and 6 bases at J; junction bases unmatched: 7. The CDR3 loop spans 15 amino acids. The V gene is TRBV24-1, the J gene TRBJ1-2, with 10 positions matching TRBD1. The source is a human donor who donated a stem cell graft to a child with Wiskott-Aldrich syndrome. The sample was PBMCs from the stem cell graft donor, taken from the stem cell graft. The CDR3 sequence: CATSDPGQGIDGYTF. The CDR3 DNA follows: TGTGCCACCAGTGACCCGGGACAGGGGATCGATGGCTACACCTTC.